This TCR beta chain came from a study of T-cell memory formation after mild COVID-19. This clonotype was recorded only once. Its antigen is not identified. Its ends do not fully match the called genes, so a read error is possible. Study findings and constraints: Certain responding clones were present in pre-infection memory, suggesting participation of cross-reactive memory. CD8+ contracting clones occupied EMRA, while CD4+ ones occupied mainly CM and EM.

TCRdb re-called the 5' RACE reads with MiXCR, one entry per CDR3 protein. The table lists about half a million distinct CDR3 sequences, 15% to 20% of them singletons. The CDR3 spans 15 residues. The genes are TRBV12-3 or TRBV12-4 and TRBJ2-7, with TRBD2 matching 12 bases. Sequencing was done on a sample of PBMCs or a T cell subset sorted from them (not recorded which). The receptor was derived from an adult woman who had mild COVID-19 (a few samples of this study predate the infection). Cell type and time point are not known. The CDR3 is CDSSRVLAGGYEQYF. In DNA form, the CDR3 reads TGTGACAGCAGTCGCGTTCTAGCGGGGGGGTACGAGCAGTACTTC.